This passage covers 26 T cell receptor beta chains from one sample sequenced in a study of T cell repertoires in aging, cancer and after chemotherapy. Amplification of TCR beta used genomic DNA extracted from peripheral blood. Rearranged V-D-J TRB sequences were amplified with a mixed TRB-A/B primer pool. TCRdb used MiXCR to reprocess the multiplex PCR reads, holding one entry per CDR3 protein. This sample has 350 to 500 distinct CDR3 sequences, with around two fifths found just once. Source material: blood. The source is a human donor with a blood cancer.

This clonotype is categorized as large. The chain recombines TRBV7-2 with TRBJ1-5; D gene uncertain. The length of the CDR3 is 14 residues. Germline V gives CDR1 SGHTA, CDR2 FQGNSA. V lost 1 base and J 2 bases, leaving 6 bases between the germline ends. The CDR3 spells CASSLEVRNQPQHF. CDR3 in DNA: TGTGCCAGCAGCTTAGAGGTCCGCAATCAGCCCCAGCATTTT.

This clonotype is termed large (0.1 to 1%). The chain uses TRBV5-4 and TRBJ2-5; possible D gene TRBD1, 6 bases. Germline-derived CDR1 and CDR2 are SGHNT and YYREEE (reference sequence). Trimming shortened V by 0 bases and J by 2 bases, and 11 bases separated the two germline ends. This CDR3 contains 15 residues. The CDR3 DNA reads TGTGCCAGCAGCTTGGCAGGGGTGGGGCAAGAGACCCAGTACTTC. This gives the protein CASSLAGVGQETQYF.

This clonotype qualifies as medium-sized. The genes are TRBV20-1 and TRBJ1-2, with D possibly being TRBD1 (5 bases). Germline CDR1 and CDR2: DFQATT and SNEGSKA (reference sequence). Trimming removed 3 bases from V and 8 bases from J, with 13 bases in between. CDR3 size: 12 residues. CDR3 DNA sequence: TGCAGTGCTAGTCCCGGGGGGGGAGGCTACACCTTC. It codes for CSASPGGGGYTF.

This clonotype is termed large (0.1 to 1%). As DNA, the CDR3 is TGTGCCAGTAGTAATACAGGGTCGAGCACTGAAGCTTTCTTT. Amino acid sequence: CASSNTGSSTEAFF. The chain links TRBV19 to TRBJ1-1; possibly TRBD1 for D (6 bases). CDR3 size: 14 residues. CDR1 is LNHDA, CDR2 SQIVND, per germline (reference sequence). V dropped 4 bases and J dropped 4 bases, with 13 bases sitting between them.

The genes are TRBV10-3 and TRBJ2-2; the match to TRBD1 covers 8 bases. Unmatched junction bases numbered 5, after V lost 6 bases and J lost 8 bases. This CDR3 has 13 amino acids. Per the germline V gene, CDR1 is ENHRY and CDR2 is SYGVKD. This CDR3 reads CAIRGTGIGELFF. The CDR3 DNA sequence: TGTGCCATCAGGGGGACAGGCATTGGGGAGCTGTTTTTT.

This clonotype is labeled medium-sized. The J gene is TRBJ1-2, the V gene TRBV2; TRBD1 aligns across 10 bases. The germline gives CDR1 SNHLY, CDR2 FYNNEI. After removal of 7 bases from V and 8 bases from J, the junction contained 10 bases not matched to a gene. The CDR3 length is 14 residues. CDR3 bases: TGTGCCAGCACTTCGGGACAGGGGTTAAAGGGCTACACCTTC. This sequence encodes CASTSGQGLKGYTF.

This sequence joins TRBV27 and TRBJ2-1; TRBD1 aligns across 9 bases. The CDR3 extends over 14 amino acids. CDR1 and CDR2 (germline): MNHEY, SMNVEV (reference sequence). J was trimmed by 3 bases and V by 3 bases; bases with no gene match: 0. The CDR3 nucleotides read TGTGCCAGCAGTTTGGGACAGGGCTACAATGAGCAGTTCTTC. It encodes CASSLGQGYNEQFF.

This clonotype is categorized as hyperexpanded (1% or more). This rearrangement joins TRBV27 to TRBJ2-1, with 8 bases identical to TRBD2. The germline CDR1 and CDR2 sequences are MNHEY and SMNVEV (reference sequence). This CDR3 has 13 amino acids. V lost 8 bases and J lost 12; bases outside the gene matches: 12. The CDR3 coding sequence is TGTGCCAGCTCGTCTAGCGGGTCGCCCGGGCAGTTCTTC. It translates to CASSSSGSPGQFF.

This clonotype is large in the sample. V usage is TRBV5-6 and J usage is TRBJ1-2; TRBD1 is a possible D gene (6 bases). The germline V gene has CDR1 SGHDT and CDR2 YYEEEE. V lost 3 bases, J lost 6 bases, and 15 bases lay in between. The length of the CDR3 is 14 residues. The CDR3, as DNA: TGTGCCAGCAGCTCGCCGCCAGGGGTCGATGGCTACACCTTC. Translated, it gives CASSSPPGVDGYTF.

By frequency in the sample, this clonotype is large (0.1 to 1%). The chain joins TRBV12-3 or TRBV12-4 to TRBJ1-4; D is unclear. CDR3 length equals 12 residues. V lost 3 bases to trimming and J lost 7 bases, with 6 bases between them. The CDR3 DNA is TGTGCCAGCAGTTTTGAGGGTGAAAAACTGTTTTTT. Translated: CASSFEGEKLFF.

This clonotype is hyperexpanded in the sample. This chain connects TRBV18 to TRBJ2-3, with 9 bases identical to TRBD2. Per the germline V gene, CDR1 is KGHSH and CDR2 is LQKENI. The CDR3 is made up of 15 amino acids. The J segment lost 4 bases and the V segment lost 0 bases, leaving 2 bases of the junction unmatched. This chain's CDR3 is CASSPPSGGSDTQYF. The CDR3 nucleotides are TGTGCCAGCTCACCACCTAGCGGGGGTTCAGATACGCAGTATTTT.

The chain carries TRBV6-1 and TRBJ2-7, with D perhaps being TRBD1 or TRBD2 (6 bases each). This CDR3 contains 13 residues. Germline V gives CDR1 MNHNS, CDR2 SASEGT. V shed 10 bases and J shed 5 bases, with 18 bases lying between them. This CDR3 reads CATRALGGNEQYF. The CDR3 coding sequence is TGTGCCACCCGCGCCCTGGGGGGCAACGAGCAGTACTTC.

The chain couples TRBV30 to TRBJ1-4; TRBD1 matches at 8 bases. CDR3 size: 16 residues. The germline V gene encodes CDR1 GTSNPN and CDR2 SVGIG (reference sequence). After removal of 0 bases from V and 8 bases from J, the junction contained 11 bases not matched to a gene. CDR3 in DNA: TGTGCCTGGAGTGTACTCTCCGGACAGGGTGGCGAAAAACTGTTTTTT. Its protein is CAWSVLSGQGGEKLFF.

By sample share, this clonotype is large (0.1 to 1%). The J gene is TRBJ2-5, the V gene TRBV10-3, with D perhaps matching TRBD1 (6 bases). Germline CDR1 reads ENHRY; CDR2 reads SYGVKD. The CDR3 is 14 residues long. Trimming cost V 8 bases and J 1 base, with 14 bases left between them. In DNA, the CDR3 is TGTGCCATCGCCCCGTCCAGGGGCCAAGAGACCCAGTACTTC. Amino acids: CAIAPSRGQETQYF.

V usage is TRBV15 and J usage is TRBJ2-1; TRBD1 agrees at 8 bases. From germline, CDR1 is LNHNV and CDR2 YYDKDF (reference sequence). After removal of 5 bases from V and 10 bases from J, the junction contained 19 bases not matched to a gene. The CDR3 loop spans 17 amino acids. The CDR3 DNA reads as TGTGCCACCAGCGATCCAGCCGGGACAGGTCTAACCCAGGAGCAGTTCTTC. This translates into CATSDPAGTGLTQEQFF.

This clonotype occurred a few times. The chain carries TRBV30 and TRBJ1-2; D is possibly TRBD1 (6 bases). Between the trimmed V and J ends, which lost 3 bases and 5 bases, there was a span of 16 bases. CDR1 is GTSNPN, CDR2 SVGIG, per germline (reference sequence). This CDR3 has 14 residues. DNA for the CDR3: TGTGCCTGGAGCACAGGGACCTCCGGTTATGGCTACACCTTC. Translating it yields CAWSTGTSGYGYTF. Full variable domain (remainder filled in from reference TRBV30 and TRBJ1-2): SQTIHQWPATLVQPVGSPLSLECTVEGTSNPNLYWYRQAAGRGLQLLFYSVGIGQISSEVPQNLSASRPQDRQFILSSKKLLLSDSGFYLCAWSTGTSGYGYTFGSGTRLTVV.

This clonotype qualifies as medium-sized. The chain carries TRBV6-2 or TRBV6-3 and TRBJ1-1, with D unresolved. V lost 6 bases and J 1 base, leaving 15 bases between the germline ends. This CDR3 comprises 15 residues. Germline CDR1 MNHEY, CDR2 SVGEGT. The CDR3 DNA sequence: TGTGCCAGCAGCCCCAATTGGGCGGGGAACACTGAAGCTTTCTTT. The encoded protein is CASSPNWAGNTEAFF.

This clonotype is large (0.1 to 1%) by share. The chain couples TRBV7-9 to TRBJ1-3; D might be TRBD1 (6 bases). The CDR3 is 13 residues long. CDR1 and CDR2 (germline): SEHNR, FQNEAQ (reference sequence). V was pared by 11 bases and J by 0 bases, with 11 bases between. In DNA form, the CDR3 reads TGTGCCTGGGGACACCTCTCTGGAAACACCATATATTTT. Translation gives CAWGHLSGNTIYF. Based on the CDR3 plus reference TRBV7-9 and TRBJ1-3, the full variable domain is DTGVSQNPRHKITKRGQNVTFRCDPISEHNRLYWYRQTLGQGPEFLTYFQNEAQLEKSRLLSDRFSAERPKGSFSTLEIQRTEQGDSAMYLCAWGHLSGNTIYFGEGSWLTVV.

This clonotype is termed medium-sized (0.01 to 0.1%). CDR3 nucleotides: TGCGCCAGCAGCTTCCGGGACAGGGAAGAGACCCAGTACTTC. Protein: CASSFRDREETQYF. This rearrangement joins TRBV5-1 to TRBJ2-5; 9 bases are shared with TRBD1. This CDR3 comprises 14 residues. CDR1 and CDR2 (germline): SGHRS, YFSETQ. The trim removed 2 bases at V and 3 bases at J, leaving 2 bases unmatched.

By share, this clonotype counts as medium-sized. The chain has TRBV7-9 and TRBJ2-7; D unclear. This CDR3 comprises 14 residues. CDR1 is SEHNR and CDR2 is FQNEAQ in the germline V gene (reference sequence). Between the trimmed V and J ends, which lost 3 bases and 3 bases, there was a span of 12 bases. CDR3 sequence: CASSFSRDDYEQYF. Here the CDR3 DNA reads TGTGCCAGCAGCTTCTCTCGAGACGACTACGAGCAGTACTTC.

Judged by abundance, this clonotype is large. This rearrangement joins TRBV6-2 or TRBV6-3 to TRBJ2-7, with D possibly TRBD2 on 5 matching bases. Trimming left V 0 bases short and J 3 bases short, with 27 bases between. CDR3 length: 20 amino acids. CDR1 and CDR2 (germline): MNHEY, SVGEGT. For the CDR3, the DNA is TGTGCCAGCAGTTACTCGAGGGTCTACCAGACCTCGGCCCTAAACTACGAGCAGTACTTC. Protein: CASSYSRVYQTSALNYEQYF.

This chain links TRBV15 with TRBJ2-4; D gene ambiguous. Germline lookup yields CDR1 LNHNV and CDR2 YYDKDF (reference sequence). V lost 11 bases and J lost 15, with 17 bases in between. CDR3 size: 10 residues. In DNA form, the CDR3 reads TGTGCCCCCGGCAGAGAGAGATTGTACTTC. This sequence encodes CAPGRERLYF.

V usage is TRBV4-1 and J usage is TRBJ2-1; D is possibly TRBD2 (6 bases). Per germline, CDR1 MGHRA and CDR2 YSYEKL. The length of the CDR3 is 14 residues. Trimming shortened V by 4 bases and J by 4 bases, and 11 bases separated the two germline ends. The CDR3 nucleotides read TGCGCCAGCAGCCTCCAAGGGAGGTACAATGAGCAGTTCTTC. Its protein is CASSLQGRYNEQFF.

The chain combines TRBV27 with TRBJ2-2; a possible D gene is TRBD2 (5 bases). The CDR3 is 18 residues long. Germline CDR1 is MNHEY and CDR2 is SMNVEV (reference sequence). V was shortened by 7 bases and J by 1 base, with 22 bases between the two germline ends. CDR3 nucleotide sequence: TGTGCCAGCACCCACATCCCCAACCTGAGCGGGAACACCGGGGAGCTGTTTTTT. Its protein is CASTHIPNLSGNTGELFF.

This clonotype is categorized as large. The chain is built from TRBV27 and TRBJ2-7; the D is unclear. V lost 6 bases and J 2 bases, leaving 11 bases between the germline ends. Germline-derived CDR1 and CDR2 are MNHEY and SMNVEV (reference sequence). The CDR3 covers 13 residues. The CDR3 loop reads CASRPHGPYEQYF. The CDR3 region has the DNA TGTGCCAGCAGGCCACACGGGCCCTACGAGCAGTACTTC.

The rearrangement joins TRBV7-6 to TRBJ2-2; D is unclear. This CDR3 has 13 amino acids. Looked up from germline, CDR1 is SGHVS and CDR2 is FNYEAQ. The chain's CDR3 is CAVAERYTGELFF. The CDR3 DNA follows: TGTGCGGTGGCGGAGAGGTACACCGGGGAGCTGTTTTTT.